The present entry profiles one TCR beta chain with its context. TCRB CDR3 was amplified from 2 ug genomic DNA or less. Primers: 60 V beta forward and 13 J beta reverse. Some clones are missing from TCRdb's copy, which holds only in-frame ones; the method was immunoSEQ multiplex PCR. The sample yields under 75,000 clones, about 84% seen once. This sample is part of a study of glioma-infiltrating T cells after dendritic cell vaccination. Study at large: Treatment, given 2003 to 2012, was autologous tumor lysate-pulsed dendritic cell vaccination.

Sample time point: after dendritic cell vaccination, including at tumor progression/relapse. Fresh-frozen tumor tissue and more than two years of survival data were available for all. This CDR3 is 16 amino acids long. After removal of 4 bases from V and 1 base from J, the junction contained 10 bases not matched to a gene. CDR1 SGDLS and CDR2 YYNGEE come from the germline V gene. The receptor's source is a human donor with glioblastoma. The chain links TRBV9 to TRBJ2-5, with 7 bases matching TRBD2. Sequencing was performed on blood, taken after dendritic cell vaccination. The CDR3 coding sequence is TGTGCCAGCAGCTCAGGCCCAGCGGGGATCCAAGAGACCCAGTACTTC. Translated: CASSSGPAGIQETQYF.